Below, one TCR beta chain is given with its context. The sample originates from a study of blood T cell repertoires in COVID-19. About the research overall: The samples span acute and convalescent COVID-19 from the United States, Italy and Spain. The analysed material was cDNA or gDNA that came from T cells, B-cell-depleted T cells, or PBMCs.

Between the trimmed V and J ends, which lost 0 bases and 4 bases, there was a span of 9 bases. The germline CDR1 and CDR2 sequences are MNHEY and SVGAGI. CDR3 size: 14 residues. Clones were read by immunoSEQ multiplex PCR, and TCRdb kept only the in-frame ones, dropping some. In the table there are approximately 120,000 clones, around 63% of which are singletons. The TCR comes from a woman in her 70s with acute or convalescent COVID-19. Sequenced: peripheral blood. The chain couples TRBV6-5 to TRBJ1-2, with a weak D call TRBD1 (5 bases). Here the CDR3 reads CASSYSTVSYGYTF. The CDR3 DNA sequence: TGTGCCAGCAGTTACTCGACAGTCAGCTATGGCTACACCTTC.